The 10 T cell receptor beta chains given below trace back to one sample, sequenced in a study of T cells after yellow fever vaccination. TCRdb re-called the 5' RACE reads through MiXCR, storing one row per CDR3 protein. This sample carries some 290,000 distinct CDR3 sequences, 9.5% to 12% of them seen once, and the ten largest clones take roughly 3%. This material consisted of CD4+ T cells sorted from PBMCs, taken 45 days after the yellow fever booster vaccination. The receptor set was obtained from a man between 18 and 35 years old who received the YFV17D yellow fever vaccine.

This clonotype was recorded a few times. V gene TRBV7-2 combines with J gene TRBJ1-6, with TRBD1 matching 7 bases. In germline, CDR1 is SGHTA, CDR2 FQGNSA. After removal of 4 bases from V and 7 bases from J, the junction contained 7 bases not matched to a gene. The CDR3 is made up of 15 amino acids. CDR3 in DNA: TGTGCCAGCAGCTGGGGACAGATAGAAAATTCACCCCTCCACTTT. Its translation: CASSWGQIENSPLHF.

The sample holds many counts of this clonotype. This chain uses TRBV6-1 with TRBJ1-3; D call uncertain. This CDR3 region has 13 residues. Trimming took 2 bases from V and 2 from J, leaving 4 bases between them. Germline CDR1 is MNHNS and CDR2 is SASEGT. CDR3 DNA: TGTGCCAGCAGTGAACAGACTGGAAACACCATATATTTT. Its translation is CASSEQTGNTIYF.

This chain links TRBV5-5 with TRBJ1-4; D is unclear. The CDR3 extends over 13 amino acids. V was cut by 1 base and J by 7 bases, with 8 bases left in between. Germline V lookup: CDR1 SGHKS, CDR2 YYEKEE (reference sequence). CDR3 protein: CASSLTEAEKLFF. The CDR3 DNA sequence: TGTGCCAGCAGCTTGACAGAGGCTGAAAAACTGTTTTTT.

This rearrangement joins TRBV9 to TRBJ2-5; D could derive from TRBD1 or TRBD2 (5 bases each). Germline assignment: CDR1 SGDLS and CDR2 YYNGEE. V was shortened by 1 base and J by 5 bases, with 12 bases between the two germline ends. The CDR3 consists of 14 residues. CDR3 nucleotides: TGTGCCAGCAGCGTACGGCTGGGGGTTGAGACCCAGTACTTC. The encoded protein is CASSVRLGVETQYF.

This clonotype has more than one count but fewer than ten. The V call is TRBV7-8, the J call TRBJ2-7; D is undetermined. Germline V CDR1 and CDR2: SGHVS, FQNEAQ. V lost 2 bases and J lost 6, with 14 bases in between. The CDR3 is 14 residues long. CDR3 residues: CASSLFGVAGEQYV. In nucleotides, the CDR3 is TGTGCCAGCAGCTTATTTGGGGTGGCTGGCGAGCAGTACGTC.

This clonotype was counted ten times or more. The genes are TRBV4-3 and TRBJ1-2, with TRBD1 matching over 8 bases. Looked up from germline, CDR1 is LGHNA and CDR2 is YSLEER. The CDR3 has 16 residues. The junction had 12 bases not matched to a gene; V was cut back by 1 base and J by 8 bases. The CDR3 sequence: CASSQAATGTGLGYTF. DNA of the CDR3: TGCGCCAGCAGCCAAGCTGCGACCGGGACAGGTCTAGGCTACACCTTC.

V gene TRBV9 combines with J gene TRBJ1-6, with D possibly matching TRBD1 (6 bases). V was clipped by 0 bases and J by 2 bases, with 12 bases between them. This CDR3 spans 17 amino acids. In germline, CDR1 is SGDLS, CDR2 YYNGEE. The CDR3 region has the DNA TGTGCCAGCAGCGTAGAGGGGGATCAGGCCTATAATTCACCCCTCCACTTT. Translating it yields CASSVEGDQAYNSPLHF.

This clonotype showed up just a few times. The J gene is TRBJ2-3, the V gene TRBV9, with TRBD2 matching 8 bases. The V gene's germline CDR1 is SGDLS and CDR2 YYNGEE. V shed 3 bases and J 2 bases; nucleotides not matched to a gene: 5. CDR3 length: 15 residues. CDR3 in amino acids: CASSERGTNTDTQYF. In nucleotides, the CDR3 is TGTGCCAGCAGCGAGCGGGGGACAAACACAGATACGCAGTATTTT.

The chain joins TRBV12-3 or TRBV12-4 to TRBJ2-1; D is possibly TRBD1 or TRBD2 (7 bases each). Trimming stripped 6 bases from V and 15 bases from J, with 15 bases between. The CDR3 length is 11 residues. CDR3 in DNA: TGTGCCAGCAGCCAGGGGGGGGACGCGTTCTTC. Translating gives CASSQGGDAFF.

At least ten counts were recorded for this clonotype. As DNA, the CDR3 is TGTGCCATCTCCGAGCGGGGGGACACAGATACGCAGTATTTT. It yields the protein CAISERGDTDTQYF. The rearrangement uses TRBV10-3 and TRBJ2-3, with 9 nucleotides matching TRBD2. The germline V gene encodes CDR1 ENHRY and CDR2 SYGVKD. With V trimmed by 8 bases and J by 2 bases, 5 bases remained unmatched. CDR3 length: 14 amino acids.